This record covers a single T cell receptor (beta chain). Its antigen is as yet unknown. Researchers sorted around 300,000 cells of each CD8+ T cell subset in triplicate. Those CD8+ T cells considered naive were CD45RO-CCR7+CD27+CD95-. The sample comes from a study of CXCR3-negative and CXCR3-positive naive CD8 T cells. Study results and limitations: Unlike memory cells, which differed, naive CXCR3-negative and CXCR3-positive cells had similar TRBV-TRBJ usage. CXCR3-expressing naive cells carried TRB CDR3s more hydrophobic than those of CXCR3-negative naive cells.

Germline V gives CDR1 MNHEY, CDR2 SVGEGT. The CDR3 covers 15 residues. Libraries were UMI-labeled 5' RACE TRB cDNA. Reprocessing the 5' RACE reads, TCRdb reports a single entry for every CDR3 protein and omits DNA. The sample holds 150,000 to 180,000 distinct CDR3 sequences. This chain links TRBV6-2 or TRBV6-3 with TRBJ2-1; the TCRdb call, TRBD1, lacks DNA for checking. Sequencing was carried out using naive CXCR3+ CD8+ T cells from blood. Subset specified: CD45RO-CCR7+CD27+CD95- naive CD8+ T cells expressing CXCR3 (TNR3+). The clonotype comes from a human donor in good health. Some clones in this sample may be carry-over from other donors' samples. The CDR3: CASHPGQDIYNEQFF.